Listed here are 4 T cell receptor beta chains from one sample, sequenced in a study of technical replicates of blood from several donors. The method was immunoSEQ multiplex PCR; TCRdb's version includes in-frame clones alone and lacks a portion of them. Of about 61,000 clones listed, approximately 97% are singletons. Sample: T cells isolated from PBMCs. The receptors derive from a human donor in good health.

This chain uses TRBV10-3 with TRBJ2-1; 10 bases are a match to TRBD2. The CDR3 runs to 19 residues. CDR1 is ENHRY and CDR2 is SYGVKD in the germline V gene. The V segment lost 3 bases and the J segment 5 bases; nucleotides outside the gene matches: 16. In nucleotides, the CDR3 is TGTGCCATCAGTGACCCATCCCGGACTAGCGGAAAAACCAACAATGAGCAGTTCTTC. Translating gives CAISDPSRTSGKTNNEQFF.

The rearrangement joins TRBV5-4 to TRBJ2-1; TRBD1 might be the D (6 bases). CDR3 length: 15 amino acids. Deletions cut 3 bases from V and 3 bases from J, with 13 bases between. Germline V CDR1 and CDR2: SGHNT, YYREEE (reference sequence). The CDR3 DNA follows: TGTGCCAGCAGCTCCTCGGACAGCCACTACAATGAGCAGTTCTTC. It codes for CASSSSDSHYNEQFF. The variable domain in full, completed from reference TRBV5-4 and TRBJ2-1, reads ETGVTQSPTHLIKTRGQQVTLRCSSQSGHNTVSWYQQALGQGPQFIFQYYREEENGRGNFPPRFSGLQFPNYSSELNVNALELDDSALYLCASSSSDSHYNEQFFGPGTRLTVL.

The V and J genes are TRBV29-1 and TRBJ2-7; no clear D gene. V shed 4 bases and J shed 4 bases, with 14 bases lying between them. CDR3 length: 13 amino acids. Germline CDR1 SQVTM, CDR2 ANQGSEA. CDR3 DNA sequence: TGCAGCGTTGTGGAGTCCCCTTGGTACGAGCAGTACTTC. Protein product: CSVVESPWYEQYF.

In its sample, this clone was seen a few times. The chain is built from TRBV7-8 and TRBJ2-1; 8 positions match TRBD1. J lost 6 bases, V lost 2 bases, and 9 bases had no gene match. CDR1 SGHVS and CDR2 FQNEAQ come from the germline V gene. CDR3 length: 16 residues. The CDR3 here is CASSLFGRGRFNEQFF. The CDR3 DNA reads as TGTGCCAGCAGCTTATTCGGCAGGGGGCGGTTCAATGAGCAGTTCTTC.